The clone carrying this T cell receptor beta chain showed up just once. The sample is drawn from a study of blood T cell repertoires in COVID-19. Study at large: COVID-19 samples from acute and convalescent phases originated in the United States, Italy and Spain.

How the authors handled the data: For nucleated cells, counts were estimated from reference gene primer amplification. Measured with immunoSEQ multiplex PCR; TCRdb has only the in-frame clones, and not every one. Clone size and the V and J calls come from that table; the DNA yielded D and trimming. The sample lists about 300,000 clones; approximately 88% were seen once. CDR3 size: 15 residues. The V and J ends lost 4 bases and 5 bases, in that order; junction bases with no gene match: 10. The germline V gene encodes CDR1 SGDLS and CDR2 YYNGEE. The receptor was isolated from a human donor with COVID-19, enrolled during active disease. The donor label of this sample is uncertain. V is TRBV9 and J is TRBJ2-5; 8 bases are a match to TRBD2. The sample comprised peripheral blood. In DNA, the CDR3 is TGTGCCAGCAGCCAAAAAGCGGGAGTGGTGGAGACCCAGTACTTC. Protein sequence: CASSQKAGVVETQYF.